This TCR beta chain was profiled in a study of OX40 agonist ivuxolimab in advanced cancers. Study conclusions and caveats: The study observed clonal expansion of CD4+ and CD8+ blood T cells by week 6 at 0.1 to 3.0 mg/kg.

Libraries were prepared by immunoSEQ multiplex PCR; TCRdb keeps only in-frame clonotypes and omits some of them. The sample shows about 72,000 clones, approximately 90% of them seen only once. The CDR3 is made up of 15 amino acids. Between the trimmed V and J ends, which lost 8 bases and 0 bases, there was a span of 13 bases. Germline CDR1 reads MDHEN; CDR2 reads SYDVKM. Of note for this clone: Its antigen is unknown.

The clonotype was recovered from an adult with an advanced solid tumor such as melanoma, head and neck, liver or kidney cancer. The source material was CD4+ or CD8+ T cells sorted from blood, sampled in a trial of the OX40 agonist ivuxolimab. The rearrangement links TRBV28 to TRBJ1-4, with D unclear. The CDR3 nucleotides are TGTGCCAGCGTTACACCAACAGCAACTAATGAAAAACTGTTTTTT. It specifies CASVTPTATNEKLFF.